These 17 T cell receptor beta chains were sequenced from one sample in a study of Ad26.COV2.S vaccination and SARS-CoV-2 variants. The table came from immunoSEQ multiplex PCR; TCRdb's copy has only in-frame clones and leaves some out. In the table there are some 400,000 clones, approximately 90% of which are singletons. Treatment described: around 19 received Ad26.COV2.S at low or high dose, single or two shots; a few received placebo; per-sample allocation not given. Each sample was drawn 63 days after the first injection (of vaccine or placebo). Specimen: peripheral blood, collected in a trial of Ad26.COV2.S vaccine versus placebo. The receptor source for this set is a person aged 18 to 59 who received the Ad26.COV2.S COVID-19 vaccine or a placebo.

The CDR3 DNA reads as TGCGCCAGCAGCTTGGGAACTAGCGGGATTGGGACCCAGTACTTC. It specifies CASSLGTSGIGTQYF. The chain carries TRBV5-1 and TRBJ2-5, with 10 bases lining up with TRBD2. The germline gives CDR1 SGHRS, CDR2 YFSETQ. With 0 bases clipped from V and 7 bases from J, the junction kept 6 bases outside the gene matches. This CDR3 is built from 15 residues.

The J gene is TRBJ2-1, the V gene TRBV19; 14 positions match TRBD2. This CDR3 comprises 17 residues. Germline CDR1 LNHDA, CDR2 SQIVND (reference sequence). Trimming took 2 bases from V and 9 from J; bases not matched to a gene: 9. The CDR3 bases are TGTGCCAGTAGTATATCCGGGACTAGCGGGAGAATGGGTGAGCAGTTCTTC. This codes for CASSISGTSGRMGEQFF.

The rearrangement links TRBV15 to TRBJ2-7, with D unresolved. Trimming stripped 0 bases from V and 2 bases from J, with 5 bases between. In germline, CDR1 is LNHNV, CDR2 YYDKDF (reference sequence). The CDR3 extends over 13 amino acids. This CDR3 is CATSREGPYEQYF. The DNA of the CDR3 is TGTGCCACCAGCAGAGAGGGTCCCTACGAGCAGTACTTC.

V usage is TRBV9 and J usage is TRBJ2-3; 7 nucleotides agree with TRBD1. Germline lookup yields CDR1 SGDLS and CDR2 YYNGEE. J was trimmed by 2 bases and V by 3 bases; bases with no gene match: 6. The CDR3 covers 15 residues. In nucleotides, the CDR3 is TGTGCCAGCAGCGCCGGGACAGCTCCCACAGATACGCAGTATTTT. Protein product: CASSAGTAPTDTQYF.

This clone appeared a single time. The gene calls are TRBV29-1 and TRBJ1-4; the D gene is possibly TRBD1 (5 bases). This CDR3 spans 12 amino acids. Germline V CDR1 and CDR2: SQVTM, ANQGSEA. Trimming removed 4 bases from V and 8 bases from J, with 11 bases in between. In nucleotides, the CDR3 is TGCAGCGTTGCTTCCCGGGGGGAAAAACTGTTTTTT. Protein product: CSVASRGEKLFF.

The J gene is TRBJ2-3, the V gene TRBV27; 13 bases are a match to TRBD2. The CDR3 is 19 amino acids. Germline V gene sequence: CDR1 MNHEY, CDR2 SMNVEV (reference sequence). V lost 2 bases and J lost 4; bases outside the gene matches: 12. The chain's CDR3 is CASSLGGLAGHPLPDTQYF. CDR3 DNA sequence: TGTGCCAGCAGTTTAGGGGGACTAGCGGGGCACCCTCTCCCAGATACGCAGTATTTT.

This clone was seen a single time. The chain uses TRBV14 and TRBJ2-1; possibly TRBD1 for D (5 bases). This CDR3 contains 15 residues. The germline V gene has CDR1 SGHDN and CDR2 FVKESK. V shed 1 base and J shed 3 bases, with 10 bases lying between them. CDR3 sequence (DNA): TGTGCCAGCAGCCAAGGTAAAGGGGTCTACAATGAGCAGTTCTTC. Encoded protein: CASSQGKGVYNEQFF.

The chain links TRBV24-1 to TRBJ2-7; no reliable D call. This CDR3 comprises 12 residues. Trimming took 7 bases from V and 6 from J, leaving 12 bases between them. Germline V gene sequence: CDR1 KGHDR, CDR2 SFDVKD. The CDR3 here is CATSDALREQYF. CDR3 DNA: TGTGCCACCAGCGATGCGCTGCGCGAGCAGTACTTC.

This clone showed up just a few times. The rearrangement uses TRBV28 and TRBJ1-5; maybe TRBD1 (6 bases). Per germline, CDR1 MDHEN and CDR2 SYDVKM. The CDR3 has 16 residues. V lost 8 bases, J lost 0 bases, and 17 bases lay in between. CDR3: CASLEGQPYSNQPQHF. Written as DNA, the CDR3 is TGTGCCAGCCTCGAGGGACAACCCTATAGCAATCAGCCCCAGCATTTT.

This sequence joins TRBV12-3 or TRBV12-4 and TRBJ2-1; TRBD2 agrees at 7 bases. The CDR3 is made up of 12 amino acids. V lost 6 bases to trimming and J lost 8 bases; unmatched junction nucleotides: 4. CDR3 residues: CASRRTRDEQFF. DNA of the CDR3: TGTGCCAGCAGAAGGACTAGGGATGAGCAGTTCTTC.

CDR3 nucleotides: TGTGCCTGGAGTGTCCCTCAGGGGACCTACGAGCAGTACTTC. Amino acids: CAWSVPQGTYEQYF. The genes are TRBV30 and TRBJ2-7; TRBD1 might be the D (6 bases). Germline V gene lookup returns CDR1 GTSNPN and CDR2 SVGIG (reference sequence). V lost 0 bases and J lost 2, with 11 bases in between. This CDR3 has 14 residues.

The CDR3 spells CASSLGGPGYNEQFF. The CDR3 DNA is TGTGCCAGCAGCTTAGGGGGCCCGGGGTACAATGAGCAGTTCTTC. This chain connects TRBV5-4 to TRBJ2-1; 7 positions match TRBD1. V was clipped by 2 bases and J by 4 bases; unmatched bases: 6. This CDR3 spans 15 amino acids. Germline assignment: CDR1 SGHNT and CDR2 YYREEE (reference sequence).

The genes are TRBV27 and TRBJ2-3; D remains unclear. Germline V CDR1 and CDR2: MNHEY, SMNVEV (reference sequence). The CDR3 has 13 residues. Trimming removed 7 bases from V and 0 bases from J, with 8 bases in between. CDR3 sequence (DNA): TGTGCCAGCAAGAGCGCTAGCACAGATACGCAGTATTTT. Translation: CASKSASTDTQYF.

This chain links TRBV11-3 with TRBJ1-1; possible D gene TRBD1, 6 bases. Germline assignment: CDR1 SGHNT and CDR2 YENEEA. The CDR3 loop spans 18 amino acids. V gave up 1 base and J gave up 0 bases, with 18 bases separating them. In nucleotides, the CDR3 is TGTGCCAGCAGCTTAGTGGGTCTAGGGGGGAGCCTGAACACTGAAGCTTTCTTT. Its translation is CASSLVGLGGSLNTEAFF.

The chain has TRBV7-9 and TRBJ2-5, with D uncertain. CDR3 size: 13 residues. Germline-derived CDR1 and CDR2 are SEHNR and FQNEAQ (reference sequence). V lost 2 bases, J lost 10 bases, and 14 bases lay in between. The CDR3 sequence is CASSLPGRPVQYF. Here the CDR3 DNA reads TGTGCCAGCAGCTTACCCGGTAGGCCTGTCCAGTACTTC.

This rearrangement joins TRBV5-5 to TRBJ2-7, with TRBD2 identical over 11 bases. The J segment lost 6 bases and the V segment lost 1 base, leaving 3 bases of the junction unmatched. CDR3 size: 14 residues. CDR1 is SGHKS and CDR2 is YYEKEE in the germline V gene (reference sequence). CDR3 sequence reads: CASSLKLAGAEQYF. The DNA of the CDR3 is TGTGCCAGCAGCTTGAAACTAGCGGGGGCCGAGCAGTACTTC.

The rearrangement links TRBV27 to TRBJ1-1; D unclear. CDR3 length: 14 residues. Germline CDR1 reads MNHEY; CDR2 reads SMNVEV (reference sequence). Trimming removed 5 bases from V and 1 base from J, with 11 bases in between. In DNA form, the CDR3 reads TGTGCCAGCAGTCCAGGACGGGGGAACACTGAAGCTTTCTTT. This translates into CASSPGRGNTEAFF.